This is a list of T cell receptor beta chains from one sample in a study of cytotoxic CD8 clonotypes in ibrutinib-treated CLL. The table came from immunoSEQ multiplex PCR; TCRdb's copy has only in-frame clones and leaves some out. The table records about 130,000 clones, 84% of them present only once. Sample: PBMCs, taken after 24 months of ibrutinib treatment. Source of these receptors: a human donor with chronic lymphocytic leukemia. CDR3s include the opening cysteine and the closing phenylalanine or tryptophan. Each record gives: V gene, clone size, D gene, J gene, CDR3 DNA, CDR3 protein. A D gene is named only where the DNA matches it firmly. Size tells how often a clone was seen (once, few, many) or the class of an expanded clone, and some rows leave it out.

TRBV5-6	once	NA	TRBJ1-1	TGTGCCAGCAGCTTGGTGGACAGCCCGAGGGGTGAAGCTTTCTTT	CASSLVDSPRGEAFF
TRBV29-1	NA	NA	TRBJ1-2	TGCAGCGTTGGTGGGCTAGGGGGAGACGGCTACACCTTC	CSVGGLGGDGYTF
TRBV5-6	few	NA	TRBJ2-7	TGTGCCAGCAGCGGATATTACGAGCAGTACTTC	CASSGYYEQYF
TRBV5-6	NA	TRBD1	TRBJ1-5	TGTGCCAGCAGCTCCACAGGGGGGTATCAGCCCCAGCATTTT	CASSSTGGYQPQHF
TRBV5-1	NA	TRBD1	TRBJ2-4	TGCGCCAGCAGCCTAACCGGGACAGGGGTGGTCAAAAACATTCAGTACTTC	CASSLTGTGVVKNIQYF
TRBV6-1	NA	TRBD1	TRBJ2-7	TGTGCCAGCAGTCAGGGGACAGGGAGTTCCTACGAGCAGTACTTC	CASSQGTGSSYEQYF
TRBV5-4	NA	NA	TRBJ2-1	TGTGCCAGCAGCTTTTCAAGGGACAATGAGCAGTTCTTC	CASSFSRDNEQFF
TRBV5-4	NA	NA	TRBJ2-2	TGTGCCAGCAGCTTGGACTTCGGAGCCGGGGAGCTGTTTTTT	CASSLDFGAGELFF
TRBV28	NA	TRBD1	TRBJ1-5	TGTGCCAGCAGCAGGACAGGAAGCGGGAACAATCAGCCCCAGCATTTT	CASSRTGSGNNQPQHF
TRBV27	NA	TRBD1	TRBJ2-1	TGTGCCAGCAGTTTATTTCGGCCAGGGGGCCCCAATGAGCAGTTCTTC	CASSLFRPGGPNEQFF
TRBV5-1	NA	NA	TRBJ2-7	TGCGCCAGCAGCTTGGGGCAGGGGAGCTACGAGCAGTACTTC	CASSLGQGSYEQYF
TRBV6-6	NA	NA	TRBJ2-3	TGTGCCAGCAGTCGGGGTTTAGGCACAGATACGCAGTATTTT	CASSRGLGTDTQYF
TRBV6-1	NA	NA	TRBJ2-3	TGTGCCAGCAGCCGAGGGGTCGGGGCCACGGATACGCAGTATTTT	CASSRGVGATDTQYF
TRBV2	once	NA	TRBJ2-7	TGTGCCAGCAGTGGTCCGGGAGACTCCTACGAGCAGTACTTC	CASSGPGDSYEQYF
TRBV5-4	NA	NA	TRBJ1-3	TGTGCCAGCAGCTTACCGAACGGAGTCCCTGGAAACACCATATATTTT	CASSLPNGVPGNTIYF
TRBV19	NA	NA	TRBJ2-3	TGTGCCAGTAGTATCGGGGATACGCAGTATTTT	CASSIGDTQYF
TRBV4-3	NA	NA	TRBJ1-2	TGCGCCAGCAGTATAAAGCTAGGTTATGGCTACACCTTC	CASSIKLGYGYTF
TRBV7-9	NA	TRBD1	TRBJ1-2	TGTGCCAGCAGCTTCCCGGGACAGGGGGCGGGTGGCTACACCTTC	CASSFPGQGAGGYTF
TRBV7-9	few	NA	TRBJ2-1	TGTGCCAGCAGCTTCCGAATAGGTGAGCAGTTCTTC	CASSFRIGEQFF
TRBV6-1	NA	NA	TRBJ2-7	TGTGCCAGCAGTCCCCCCACCGCCTCCTACGAGCAGTACTTC	CASSPPTASYEQYF
TRBV6-6	NA	TRBD1	TRBJ2-7	TGTGCCAGCAGTCGACAGGGGGAGTCGAGTGAGCAGTACTTC	CASSRQGESSEQYF
TRBV18	NA	NA	TRBJ2-7	TGTGCCAGCTCTCCTGGGCCAGCCTACGAGCAGTACTTC	CASSPGPAYEQYF
TRBV14	once	TRBD1	TRBJ1-2	TGTGCCAGCAGCCCTTGGACAGGGTATGGCTACACCTTC	CASSPWTGYGYTF
TRBV9	NA	NA	TRBJ1-1	TGTGCCAGCAGCGTAGAGGGACGGGAGAACACTGAAGCTTTCTTT	CASSVEGRENTEAFF
TRBV6-1	NA	NA	TRBJ1-6	TGTGCCAGCAGACTTGGAGGGGTAGATAATTCACCCCTCCACTTT	CASRLGGVDNSPLHF
TRBV7-2	once	NA	TRBJ2-1	TGTGCCAGCAGCTGGGACTTTACCTACAATGAGCAGTTCTTC	CASSWDFTYNEQFF
TRBV28	NA	TRBD1	TRBJ2-1	TGTGCCAGCAGCCGAGACAGGGTTTACAATGAGCAGTTCTTC	CASSRDRVYNEQFF
TRBV20-1	NA	NA	TRBJ2-7	TGCAGTGCTAGAGTGGGAAACGAGCAGTACTTC	CSARVGNEQYF
TRBV7-9	NA	NA	TRBJ1-2	TGTGCCAGCAGCTTAGCCGGCAGGGGAGAGTATGGCTACACCTTC	CASSLAGRGEYGYTF
TRBV7-2	NA	NA	TRBJ2-7	TGTGCCAGCAGCTTAGCGGGGTCGGGGAAACTAACCGCAATGCAGTACTTC	CASSLAGSGKLTAMQYF
TRBV6-4	NA	NA	TRBJ2-2	TGTGCCAGCAGTCCGACAGCGAACACCGGGGAGCTGTTTTTT	CASSPTANTGELFF
TRBV7-9	NA	NA	TRBJ1-6	TGTGCCAGCAGCTTAGGTACCGGGGCCACTAATTCACCCCTCCACTTT	CASSLGTGATNSPLHF
TRBV15	NA	NA	TRBJ2-3	TGTGCCACCAGCAGAGGGGGGAGCACAGATACGCAGTATTTT	CATSRGGSTDTQYF
TRBV4-1	once	NA	TRBJ1-1	TGCGCCAGCAGCCAGGAGACAGCCTTACCGAACACTGAAGCTTTCTTT	CASSQETALPNTEAFF
TRBV7-2	NA	TRBD2	TRBJ2-1	TGTGCCAGCAGCTTAGAAGCGGGGGGGACGTACAATGAGCAGTTCTTC	CASSLEAGGTYNEQFF
TRBV6-1	once	NA	TRBJ2-1	TGTGCCAGCAGTGAACAGTGGGGTGAGCAGTTCTTC	CASSEQWGEQFF
TRBV9	NA	NA	TRBJ1-2	TGTGCCAGCAGCGTAGGTTCGGATAACTATGGCTACACCTTC	CASSVGSDNYGYTF
TRBV5-1	NA	NA	TRBJ1-3	TGCGCCAGCAGCGGCAGGACAGCGGAGGGCTCTGGAAACACCATATATTTT	CASSGRTAEGSGNTIYF
TRBV7-2	NA	NA	TRBJ2-1	TGTGCCAGCAGCTTAGCGCCCGGGGGTGGCGGTTACAATGAGCAGTTCTTC	CASSLAPGGGGYNEQFF
TRBV5-6	NA	TRBD1	TRBJ2-3	TGTGCCAGCATGCAACAGGGGCACCTCGACACAGATACGCAGTATTTT	CASMQQGHLDTDTQYF
TRBV18	few	TRBD1	TRBJ2-5	TGTGCCAGCTCACCCGACAGGGTAAAGACCCAGTACTTC	CASSPDRVKTQYF
TRBV11-2	NA	NA	TRBJ1-1	TGTGCCAGCAGCTTCCATCATAGTGGGGCTTTCTTT	CASSFHHSGAFF
TRBV18	NA	NA	TRBJ2-3	TGTGCCAGCTCACCGCTAACGATCGGGGCCACAGATACGCAGTATTTT	CASSPLTIGATDTQYF
TRBV19	NA	NA	TRBJ1-2	TGTGCCAGTAGTACCCCGGAAACTAACTATGGCTACACCTTC	CASSTPETNYGYTF
TRBV7-2	few	NA	TRBJ2-5	TGTGCCAGCAGCTTACAGCGTCAGGCGCAAGAGACCCAGTACTTC	CASSLQRQAQETQYF
TRBV7-9	NA	NA	TRBJ2-6	TGTGCCAGCAGTCCGATCCAGGGTTTCGGGGCCAACGTCCTGACTTTC	CASSPIQGFGANVLTF
TRBV4-1	NA	NA	TRBJ2-3	TGCGCCAGCAGCCAAGTTATTTCGGCAGGGGGCACAGATACGCAGTATTTT	CASSQVISAGGTDTQYF
TRBV28	NA	NA	TRBJ2-6	TGTGCCAGCAGTTATCCCAAAGTCATGGGACTGAGAGACTCTGGGGCCAACGTCCTGACTTTC	CASSYPKVMGLRDSGANVLTF
TRBV5-4	NA	TRBD1	TRBJ2-7	TGTGCCAGCAGCTTGATTCCAGGGGGCTACGAGCAGTACTTC	CASSLIPGGYEQYF
TRBV2	NA	NA	TRBJ2-5	TGTGCCAGCAGTGAAATCCGGGGGGCAGGGGAGACCCAGTACTTC	CASSEIRGAGETQYF
TRBV6-5	few	NA	TRBJ1-2	TGTGCCAGCAGTTACTCGCCGGGGCTGGGCGGCTACACCTTC	CASSYSPGLGGYTF
TRBV6-5	NA	TRBD1	TRBJ1-3	TGTGCCAGCAGTTACGGGACAGAGTATGGAAACACCATATATTTT	CASSYGTEYGNTIYF
TRBV30	NA	NA	TRBJ2-1	TGTGCCTGGAGTATATTGACGCAGGGTGAGCAGTTCTTC	CAWSILTQGEQFF
TRBV15	NA	TRBD2	TRBJ2-1	TGTGCCACCAGCAGAGAAAGGCGGGGGGCCTCCTACAATGAGCAGTTCTTC	CATSRERRGASYNEQFF
TRBV30	few	NA	TRBJ1-5	TGTGCCTGGACAGTCAATAGCAATCAGCCCCAGCATTTT	CAWTVNSNQPQHF
TRBV2	NA	NA	TRBJ2-2	TGTGCCAGCAGTGAAATTGGGGGTAACACCGGGGAGCTGTTTTTT	CASSEIGGNTGELFF
TRBV19	NA	TRBD1	TRBJ2-7	TGTGCCAGCAGGGACAGCCCAAGCTCCTACGAGCAGTACTTC	CASRDSPSSYEQYF
TRBV5-4	NA	TRBD1	TRBJ1-2	TGTGCCAGCAGCATTCAGGGGGGCGCTGGCTATGGCTACACCTTC	CASSIQGGAGYGYTF
TRBV7-9	once	TRBD1	TRBJ1-3	TGTGCCAGCAGCAGGGGACAGGGGGCTTCTGGAAACACCATATATTTT	CASSRGQGASGNTIYF
TRBV18	NA	NA	TRBJ2-5	TGTGCCAGCTCACCCCTGGCCAGTCAAGAGACCCAGTACTTC	CASSPLASQETQYF